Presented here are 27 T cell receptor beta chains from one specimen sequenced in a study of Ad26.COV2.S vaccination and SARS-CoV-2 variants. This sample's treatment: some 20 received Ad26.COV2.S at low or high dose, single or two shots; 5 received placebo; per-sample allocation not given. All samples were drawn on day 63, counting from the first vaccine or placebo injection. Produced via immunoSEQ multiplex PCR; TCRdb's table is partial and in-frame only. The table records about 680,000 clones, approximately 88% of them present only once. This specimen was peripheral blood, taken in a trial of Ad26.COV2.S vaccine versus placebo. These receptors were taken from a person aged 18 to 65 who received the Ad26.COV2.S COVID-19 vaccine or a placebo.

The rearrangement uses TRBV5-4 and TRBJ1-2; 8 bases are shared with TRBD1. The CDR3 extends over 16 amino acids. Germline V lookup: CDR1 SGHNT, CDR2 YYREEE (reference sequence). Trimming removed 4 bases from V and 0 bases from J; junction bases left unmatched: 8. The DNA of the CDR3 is TGTGCCAGCAGCCCGTCTCCGGACAGGGCTAACTATGGCTACACCTTC. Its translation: CASSPSPDRANYGYTF.

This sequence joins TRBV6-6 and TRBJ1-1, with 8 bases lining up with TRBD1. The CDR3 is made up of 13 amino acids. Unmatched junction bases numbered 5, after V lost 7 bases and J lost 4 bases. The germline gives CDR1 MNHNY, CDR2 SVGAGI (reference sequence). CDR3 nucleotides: TGTGCCAGCACCCCGACAGGGGCCACTGAAGCTTTCTTT. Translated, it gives CASTPTGATEAFF.

The CDR3 region has the DNA TGTGCCAGTAGTATTAGTAGGGGGGCAGGGCCAGAACCAGAGACCCAGTACTTC. Translating gives CASSISRGAGPEPETQYF. This chain connects TRBV19 to TRBJ2-5; TRBD1 or TRBD2 may be the D gene (6 bases each). Trimming pared 3 bases from V and 4 bases from J, leaving 24 bases between. CDR1 LNHDA and CDR2 SQIVND come from the germline V gene (reference sequence). This CDR3 comprises 18 residues. The full variable domain, completed using reference TRBV19 and TRBJ2-5, is DGGITQSPKYLFRKEGQNVTLSCEQNLNHDAMYWYRQDPGQGLRLIYYSQIVNDFQKGDIAEGYSVSREKKESFPLTVTSAQKNPTAFYLCASSISRGAGPEPETQYFGPGTRLLVL.

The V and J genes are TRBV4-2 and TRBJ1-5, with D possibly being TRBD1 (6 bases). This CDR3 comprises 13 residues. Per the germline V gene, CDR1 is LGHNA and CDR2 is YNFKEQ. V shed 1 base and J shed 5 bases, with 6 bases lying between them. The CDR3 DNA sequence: TGTGCCAGCAGCCAAGGGGGGCATCAGCCCCAGCATTTT. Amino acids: CASSQGGHQPQHF.

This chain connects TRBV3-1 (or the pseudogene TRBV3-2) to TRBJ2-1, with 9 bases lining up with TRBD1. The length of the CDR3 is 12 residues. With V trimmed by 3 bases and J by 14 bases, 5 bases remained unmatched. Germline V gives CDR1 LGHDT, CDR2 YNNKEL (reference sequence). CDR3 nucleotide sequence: TGTGCCAGCAGCCAGGGGGACAGGGAAAAGTTCTTC. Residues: CASSQGDREKFF.

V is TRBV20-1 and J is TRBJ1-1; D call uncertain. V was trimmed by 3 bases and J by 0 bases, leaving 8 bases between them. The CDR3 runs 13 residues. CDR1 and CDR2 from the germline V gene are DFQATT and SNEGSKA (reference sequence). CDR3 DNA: TGCAGTGCTAGTAAAGGACTGAACACTGAAGCTTTCTTT. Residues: CSASKGLNTEAFF.

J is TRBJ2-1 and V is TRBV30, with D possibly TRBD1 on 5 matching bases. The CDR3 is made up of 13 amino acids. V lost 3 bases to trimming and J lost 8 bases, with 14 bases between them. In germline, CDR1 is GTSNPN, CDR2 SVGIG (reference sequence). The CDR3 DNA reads TGTGCCTGGAGAGTCCAGGGTACCCATGAGCAGTTCTTC. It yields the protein CAWRVQGTHEQFF. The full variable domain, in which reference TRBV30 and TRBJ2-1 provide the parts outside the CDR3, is SQTIHQWPATLVQPVGSPLSLECTVEGTSNPNLYWYRQAAGRGLQLLFYSVGIGQISSEVPQNLSASRPQDRQFILSSKKLLLSDSGFYLCAWRVQGTHEQFFGPGTRLTVL.

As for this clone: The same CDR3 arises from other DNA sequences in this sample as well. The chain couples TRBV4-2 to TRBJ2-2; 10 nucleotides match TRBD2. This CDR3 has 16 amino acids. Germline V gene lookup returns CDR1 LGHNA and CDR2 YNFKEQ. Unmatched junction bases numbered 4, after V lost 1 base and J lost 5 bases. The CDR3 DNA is TGTGCCAGCAGCCAAGTCCTAGCGGGGGTGACCGGGGAGCTGTTTTTT. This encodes CASSQVLAGVTGELFF.

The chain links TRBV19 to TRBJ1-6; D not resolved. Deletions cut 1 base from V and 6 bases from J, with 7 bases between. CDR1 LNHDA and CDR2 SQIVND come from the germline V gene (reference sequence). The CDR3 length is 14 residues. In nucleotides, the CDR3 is TGTGCCAGTAGTATAGTCGCCTCTAATTCACCCCTCCACTTT. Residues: CASSIVASNSPLHF. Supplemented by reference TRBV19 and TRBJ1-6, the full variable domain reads DGGITQSPKYLFRKEGQNVTLSCEQNLNHDAMYWYRQDPGQGLRLIYYSQIVNDFQKGDIAEGYSVSREKKESFPLTVTSAQKNPTAFYLCASSIVASNSPLHFGNGTRLTVT.

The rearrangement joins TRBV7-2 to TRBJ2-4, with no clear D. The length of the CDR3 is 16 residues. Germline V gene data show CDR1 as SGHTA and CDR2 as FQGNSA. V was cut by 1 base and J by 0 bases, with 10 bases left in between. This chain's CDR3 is CASSLDGSKAKNIQYF. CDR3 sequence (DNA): TGTGCCAGCAGCTTAGACGGTTCAAAAGCCAAAAACATTCAGTACTTC.

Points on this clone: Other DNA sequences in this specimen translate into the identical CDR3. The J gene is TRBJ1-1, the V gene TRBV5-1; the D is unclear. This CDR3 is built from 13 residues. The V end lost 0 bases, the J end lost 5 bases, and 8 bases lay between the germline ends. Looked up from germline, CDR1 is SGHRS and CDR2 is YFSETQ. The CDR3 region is CASSLGQLTEAFF. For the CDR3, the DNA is TGCGCCAGCAGCTTGGGACAATTAACTGAAGCTTTCTTT.

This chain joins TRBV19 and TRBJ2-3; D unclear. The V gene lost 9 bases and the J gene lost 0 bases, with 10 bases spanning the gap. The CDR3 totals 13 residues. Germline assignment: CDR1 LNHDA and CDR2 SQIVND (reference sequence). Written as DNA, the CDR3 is TGTGCCAGCAGCCCGCCTAGCACAGATACGCAGTATTTT. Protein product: CASSPPSTDTQYF. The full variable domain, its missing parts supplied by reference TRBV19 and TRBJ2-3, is DGGITQSPKYLFRKEGQNVTLSCEQNLNHDAMYWYRQDPGQGLRLIYYSQIVNDFQKGDIAEGYSVSREKKESFPLTVTSAQKNPTAFYLCASSPPSTDTQYFGPGTRLTVL.

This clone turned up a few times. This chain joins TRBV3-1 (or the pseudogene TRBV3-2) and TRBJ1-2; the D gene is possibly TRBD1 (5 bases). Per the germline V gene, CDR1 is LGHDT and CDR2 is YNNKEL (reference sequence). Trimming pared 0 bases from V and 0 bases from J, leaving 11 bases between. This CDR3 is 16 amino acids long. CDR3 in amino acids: CASSQDKGLSNYGYTF. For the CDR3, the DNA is TGTGCCAGCAGCCAAGATAAGGGACTGTCTAACTATGGCTACACCTTC.

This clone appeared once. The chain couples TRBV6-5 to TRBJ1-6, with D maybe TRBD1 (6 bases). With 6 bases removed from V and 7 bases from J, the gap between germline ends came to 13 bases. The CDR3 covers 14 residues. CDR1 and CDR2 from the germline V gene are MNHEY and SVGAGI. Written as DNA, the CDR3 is TGTGCCAGCAGCGGGACAACGTACAATTCACCCCTCCACTTT. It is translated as CASSGTTYNSPLHF.

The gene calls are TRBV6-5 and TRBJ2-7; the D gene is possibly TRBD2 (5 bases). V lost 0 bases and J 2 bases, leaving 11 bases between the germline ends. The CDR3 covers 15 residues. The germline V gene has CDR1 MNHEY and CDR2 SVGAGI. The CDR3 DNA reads TGTGCCAGCAGTTACTCGGAGGTAGTAGCCTACGAGCAGTACTTC. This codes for CASSYSEVVAYEQYF.

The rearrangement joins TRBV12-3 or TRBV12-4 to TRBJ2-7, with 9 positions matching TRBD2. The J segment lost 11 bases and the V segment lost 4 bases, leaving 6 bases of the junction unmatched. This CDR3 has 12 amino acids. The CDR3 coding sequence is TGTGCCAGCAGTTCTAGCGGGAATGGCGAGTACTTC. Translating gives CASSSSGNGEYF.

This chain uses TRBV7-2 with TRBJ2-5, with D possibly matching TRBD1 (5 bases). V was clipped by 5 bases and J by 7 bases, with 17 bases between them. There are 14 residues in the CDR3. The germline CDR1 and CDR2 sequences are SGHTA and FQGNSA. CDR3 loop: CASSHDSVTWTQYF. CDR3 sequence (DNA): TGTGCCAGCAGCCACGACAGCGTTACGTGGACCCAGTACTTC. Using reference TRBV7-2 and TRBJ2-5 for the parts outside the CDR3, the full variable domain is GAGVSQSPSNKVTEKGKDVELRCDPISGHTALYWYRQSLGQGLEFLIYFQGNSAPDKSGLPSDRFSAERTGGSVSTLTIQRTQQEDSAVYLCASSHDSVTWTQYFGPGTRLLVL.

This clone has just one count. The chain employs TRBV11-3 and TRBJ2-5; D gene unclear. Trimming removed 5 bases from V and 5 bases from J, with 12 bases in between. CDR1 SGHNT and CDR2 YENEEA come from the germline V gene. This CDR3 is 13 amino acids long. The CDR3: CASSKGWMETQYF. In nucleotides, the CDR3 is TGTGCCAGCAGCAAAGGGTGGATGGAGACCCAGTACTTC.

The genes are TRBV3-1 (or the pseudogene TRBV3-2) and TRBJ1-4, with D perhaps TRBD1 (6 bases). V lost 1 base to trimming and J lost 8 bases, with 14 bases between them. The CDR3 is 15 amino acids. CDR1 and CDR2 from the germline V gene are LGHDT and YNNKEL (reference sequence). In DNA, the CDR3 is TGTGCCAGCAGCCAAGGTACAGGGAATTGGGAAAAACTGTTTTTT. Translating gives CASSQGTGNWEKLFF.

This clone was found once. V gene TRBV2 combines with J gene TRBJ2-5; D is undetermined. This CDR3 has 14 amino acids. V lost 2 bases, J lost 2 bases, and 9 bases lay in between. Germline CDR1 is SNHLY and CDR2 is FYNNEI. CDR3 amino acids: CASSERRTQETQYF. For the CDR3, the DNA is TGTGCCAGCAGTGAAAGGAGAACACAAGAGACCCAGTACTTC. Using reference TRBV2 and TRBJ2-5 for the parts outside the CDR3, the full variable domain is EPEVTQTPSHQVTQMGQEVILRCVPISNHLYFYWYRQILGQKVEFLVSFYNNEISEKSEIFDDQFSVERPDGSNFTLKIRSTKLEDSAMYFCASSERRTQETQYFGPGTRLLVL.

DNA of the CDR3: TGTGCCAGCAGTATGGACGCCTACGAGCAGTACTTC. It translates to CASSMDAYEQYF. V gene TRBV25-1 combines with J gene TRBJ2-7; no clear D. There are 12 residues in the CDR3. Germline-derived CDR1 and CDR2 are MGHDK and SYGVNS. Trimming shortened V by 5 bases and J by 2 bases, and 7 bases separated the two germline ends.

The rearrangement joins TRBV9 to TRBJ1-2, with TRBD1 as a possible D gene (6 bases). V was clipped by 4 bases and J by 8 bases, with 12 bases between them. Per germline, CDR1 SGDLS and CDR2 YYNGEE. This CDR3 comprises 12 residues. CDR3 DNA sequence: TGTGCCAGCAGCAAAAGGGGGGACGGCTACACCTTC. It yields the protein CASSKRGDGYTF.

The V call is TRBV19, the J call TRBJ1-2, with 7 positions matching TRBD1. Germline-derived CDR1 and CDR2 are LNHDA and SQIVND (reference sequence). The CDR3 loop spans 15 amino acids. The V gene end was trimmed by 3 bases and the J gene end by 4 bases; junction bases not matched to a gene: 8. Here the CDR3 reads CASSIGTAQPYGYTF. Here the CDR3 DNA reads TGTGCCAGTAGTATTGGGACAGCCCAACCCTATGGCTACACCTTC.

The CDR3 nucleotides are TGTGCCAGCGGACAGGGAGATCAGCCCCAGCATTTT. Encoded protein: CASGQGDQPQHF. V usage is TRBV7-6 and J usage is TRBJ1-5; 8 bases line up with TRBD1. V was clipped by 8 bases and J by 5 bases; unmatched bases: 2. Germline CDR1 and CDR2: SGHVS and FNYEAQ. The CDR3 contains 12 residues.

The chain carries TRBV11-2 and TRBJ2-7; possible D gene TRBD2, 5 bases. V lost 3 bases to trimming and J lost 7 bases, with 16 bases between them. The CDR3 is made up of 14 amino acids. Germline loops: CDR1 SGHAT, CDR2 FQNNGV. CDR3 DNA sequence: TGTGCCAGCAGCTTTTCCCCAGGACTGAGGGAGCAGTACTTC. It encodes CASSFSPGLREQYF.

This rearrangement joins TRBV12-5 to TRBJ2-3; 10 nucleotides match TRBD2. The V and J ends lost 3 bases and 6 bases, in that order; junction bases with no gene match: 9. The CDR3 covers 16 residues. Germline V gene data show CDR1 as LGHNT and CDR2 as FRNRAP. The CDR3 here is CASGLTAGGPSDTQYF. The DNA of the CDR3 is TGTGCTAGTGGTTTAACAGCGGGGGGGCCGTCGGATACGCAGTATTTT.

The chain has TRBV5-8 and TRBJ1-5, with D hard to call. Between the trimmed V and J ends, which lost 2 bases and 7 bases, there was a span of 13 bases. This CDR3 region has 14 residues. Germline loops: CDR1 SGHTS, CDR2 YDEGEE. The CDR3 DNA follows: TGTGCCAGCAGCTTCCCCAAGGGCGGCCAGCCCCAGCATTTT. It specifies CASSFPKGGQPQHF.